This T cell receptor (beta chain) derives from a study of OX40 agonist ivuxolimab in advanced cancers. The wider study: Among those enrolled, mean age was roughly 55 years (range roughly 23 to 90) and about 79% were male. Treatment received earlier with anti-PD-1, anti-PD-L1 or anti-CTLA-4 agents was allowed, and more than 30% had some.

Worth noting for this clone: The antigen is undetermined.

Whole-study findings and limits: More expanded clones were seen, on average, in CD8+ T cells than in CD4+. At doses 0.1 to 3.0 mg/kg, CD4+ and CD8+ clones expanded.

Here immunoSEQ multiplex PCR was the method, and the copy in TCRdb shows in-frame clones only, minus some. The data contain some 39,000 clones, more than 60% of them singletons. J was trimmed by 3 bases and V by 4 bases; bases with no gene match: 16. The CDR3 contains 18 residues. In germline, CDR1 is MNHEY, CDR2 SMNVEV (reference sequence). Material: CD4+ or CD8+ T cells sorted from blood, obtained in a trial of the OX40 agonist ivuxolimab. The rearrangement links TRBV27 to TRBJ2-3; 7 nucleotides match TRBD2. The TCR originated in an adult with an advanced solid tumor such as melanoma, head and neck, liver or kidney cancer. As DNA, the CDR3 is TGTGCCAGCAGTTCTATTACTCGCTGGGGGGAGGGGACAGATACGCAGTATTTT. It specifies CASSSITRWGEGTDTQYF.